The clone carrying this T cell receptor (beta chain) has a single count. Its antigen is as yet unknown. The sample contains more than one DNA sequence encoding this CDR3. Germline V gene lookup returns CDR1 SGDLS and CDR2 YYNGEE. J gave up 4 bases and V 0 bases, and 4 bases lay outside the gene matches. The CDR3 contains 14 residues. Data came from immunoSEQ multiplex PCR; TCRdb stores just in-frame clones and leaves some out. The sample yields fewer than 85,000 clones, roughly 94% seen once. This sample was taken from a study of graft-versus-host responses after intestinal transplantation. Whole-study results and caveats: Individuals who had graft-donor T cell macrochimerism had allografts that showed high graft-versus-host to host-versus-graft clonal ratios.

J is TRBJ2-7 and V is TRBV9, with 7 positions matching TRBD1. The source of this sequence is a human donor who received an intestinal transplant. Sequenced here: unstimulated CD8+ T cells sorted from spleen or lymph node cells, sampled before intestinal transplant. CDR3 nucleotide sequence: TGTGCCAGCAGCGTAGGTGCAGGGGGTTACGAGCAGTACTTC. Its translation: CASSVGAGGYEQYF.